These T cell receptor beta chains were read from a single sample in a study of cytomegalovirus exposure and HLA in healthy donors. The repertoire was sequenced with immunoSEQ multiplex PCR; TCRdb's copy has only in-frame clones and lacks some. The repertoire holds approximately 200,000 clones, with approximately 84% as singletons. The sequenced material came from PBMCs. These receptors originate from a boy aged 10-17 years in good health and CMV-seronegative. Both conserved end residues are part of each CDR3. The order of the fields is clone size, J gene, CDR3 length, D gene, V gene, CDR3 protein, CDR3 DNA. D genes are given only for firm matches. Not every row has a clone size; where given, it reads once, few, many or a size class.

>-|TRBJ2-6|15|-|TRBV5-1
CASSLAGAGANVLTF
TGCGCCAGCAGCTTGGCAGGGGCTGGGGCCAACGTCCTGACTTTC
>-|TRBJ1-2|16|-|TRBV9
CASSVESGPHREGYTF
TGTGCCAGCAGCGTAGAGAGCGGGCCCCACCGGGAAGGCTACACCTTC
>-|TRBJ2-2|15|TRBD1|TRBV30
CAWSPGTGGNGELFF
TGTGCCTGGAGTCCAGGGACAGGGGGTAACGGGGAGCTGTTTTTT
>-|TRBJ2-1|12|-|TRBV9
CASSERYNEQFF
TGTGCCAGCAGTGAGCGCTACAATGAGCAGTTCTTC
>-|TRBJ2-7|14|TRBD2|TRBV5-4
CASSLWGGSYEQYF
TGTGCCAGCAGCTTGTGGGGGGGTAGCTACGAGCAGTACTTC
>-|TRBJ2-7|15|TRBD2|TRBV27
CASRLGLADAYEQYF
TGTGCCAGCAGGTTGGGACTAGCGGATGCCTACGAGCAGTACTTC
>once|TRBJ2-2|15|-|TRBV30
CAWSAWAKNTGELFF
TGTGCCTGGAGTGCCTGGGCGAAGAACACCGGGGAGCTGTTTTTT
>-|TRBJ2-1|13|TRBD2|TRBV7-3
CASSLKGRGRQFF
TGTGCCAGCAGCTTAAAAGGGAGGGGTAGGCAGTTCTTC
>-|TRBJ1-1|13|-|TRBV11-2
CASSLGRGAEAFF
TGTGCCAGCAGCTTAGGTAGGGGTGCTGAAGCTTTCTTT
>-|TRBJ2-1|13|-|TRBV29-1
CSVAQGAGNEQFF
TGCAGCGTTGCACAGGGAGCCGGCAATGAGCAGTTCTTC
>-|TRBJ2-2|17|TRBD1|TRBV4-3
CASSHGTESSNTGELFF
TGCGCCAGCAGCCACGGGACAGAGAGTTCGAACACCGGGGAGCTGTTTTTT
>-|TRBJ2-7|12|-|TRBV5-6
CASSLVRGEQYF
TGTGCCAGCAGCTTAGTCAGAGGCGAGCAGTACTTC